Below, one T cell receptor beta chain is given with its context. This sample stems from a study of blood T cell repertoires in COVID-19. Adults between roughly 18 and 89 years of age took part from under 30 US areas. Researchers sorted participants into cohorts using their self-reported clinical history. The CDR3 covers 14 residues. Germline loops: CDR1 SGHDT, CDR2 YYEEEE. Trimming shortened V by 4 bases and J by 4 bases, and 12 bases separated the two germline ends. Profiling relied on immunoSEQ multiplex PCR, and the TCRdb table lists in-frame clones only, not all of them. Found here are roughly 430,000 clones, over 75% of them singletons; the top ten hold 2% to 2.5%.

The TCR comes from a middle-aged woman with acute COVID-19. The chain couples TRBV5-6 to TRBJ1-3, with D maybe TRBD1 (6 bases). The sequencing input was PBMCs or T cells enriched from blood (not recorded which). The CDR3 nucleotides are TGTGCCAGCAGCCCGGGGGGGCTGGGAAACACCATATATTTT. It specifies CASSPGGLGNTIYF.